The T cell receptor beta chain described here comes from a study of cytomegalovirus exposure and HLA in healthy donors. Study outcomes and limitations: What a later analysis reportedly showed was that an Asian-associated ancestry cluster had fewer N-insertions than the roughly 670-donor mean. Later, an analysis found that common viral pathogens appeared to be linked with several of the most significant clusters.

The germline CDR1 and CDR2 sequences are GTSNPN and SVGIG (reference sequence). This CDR3 has 15 amino acids. V was clipped by 7 bases and J by 11 bases; unmatched bases: 16. The PCR had 60 Vbeta and 13 Jbeta primers. Libraries were prepared by immunoSEQ multiplex PCR; TCRdb keeps only in-frame clonotypes and omits some of them. There are 200,000 to 250,000 clones in the sample; 83% occur only once, and 1.4% lies in the top ten. As regards this clone: The antigen is not known.

Sequenced material: PBMCs. The chain joins TRBV30 to TRBJ2-1; 11 bases map to TRBD2. The receptor comes from a girl between 10 and 17 years old in good health and CMV-seronegative. The CDR3 sequence is CASTPGLAESLKQFF. CDR3 nucleotide sequence: TGTGCCTCTACTCCGGGACTAGCGGAGTCCCTTAAGCAGTTCTTC.